The entry below gives a single T cell receptor (beta chain) sequence along with its context. CD8+ and CD4+ T cells taken from blood had their TCR beta sequenced. Negative isolation was used for CD8+ and CD4+ T cells, and FACS enrichment was applied to TEMRA cells. An input of 0.5 to 1 ug of RNA was subjected to reverse transcription using random hexamers. Multiplex PCR with immunoSEQ amplified the TCR beta CDR3 across 54 Vbeta and 13 Jbeta. TCRdb passed the immunoSEQ multiplex PCR reads through MiXCR, listing each CDR3 protein once. Of 400,000 or so distinct CDR3 sequences listed, about 85% are singletons. This sample was included in a study of CD8 T cells in Susac syndrome. Input material: CD8+ T cells from PBMCs. The sequence was obtained from a human donor with multiple sclerosis.

CDR3 sequence (DNA): TGTGCCAGCGCTCTACTAAGCGGGAGGGCCGGGGCGAACACCGGGGAGCTGTTTTTT. This encodes CASALLSGRAGANTGELFF. This chain connects TRBV27 to TRBJ2-2; TRBD2 matches 10 bases. The CDR3 length is 19 residues. CDR1 MNHEY and CDR2 SMNVEV come from the germline V gene (reference sequence). V shed 8 bases, J shed 0 bases, and the junction held 15 bases outside the gene matches.